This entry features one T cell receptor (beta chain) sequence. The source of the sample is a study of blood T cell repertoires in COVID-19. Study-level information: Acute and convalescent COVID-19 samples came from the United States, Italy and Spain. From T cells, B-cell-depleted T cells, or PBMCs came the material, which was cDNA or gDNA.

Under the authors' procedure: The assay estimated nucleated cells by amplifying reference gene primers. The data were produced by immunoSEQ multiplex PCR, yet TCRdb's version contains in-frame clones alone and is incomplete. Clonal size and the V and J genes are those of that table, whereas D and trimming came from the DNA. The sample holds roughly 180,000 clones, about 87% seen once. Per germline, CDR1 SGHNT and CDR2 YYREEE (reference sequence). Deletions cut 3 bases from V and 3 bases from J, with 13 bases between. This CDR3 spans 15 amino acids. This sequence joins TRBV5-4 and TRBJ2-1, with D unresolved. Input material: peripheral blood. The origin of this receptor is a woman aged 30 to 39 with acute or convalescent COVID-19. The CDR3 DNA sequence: TGTGCCAGCAGCTCATCAAAGCGCTTCTACAATGAGCAGTTCTTC. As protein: CASSSSKRFYNEQFF.